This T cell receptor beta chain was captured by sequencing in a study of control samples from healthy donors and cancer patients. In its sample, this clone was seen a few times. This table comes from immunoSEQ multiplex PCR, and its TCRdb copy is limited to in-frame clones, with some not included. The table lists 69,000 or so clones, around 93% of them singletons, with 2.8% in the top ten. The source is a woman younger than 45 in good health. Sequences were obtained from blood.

The CDR3 spells CASSPGGLSTDTQYF. The DNA for the CDR3 is TGTGCCAGCAGCCCAGGCGGACTGAGCACAGATACGCAGTATTTT. This chain joins TRBV7-3 and TRBJ2-3; perhaps TRBD2 as D (5 bases). CDR1 SGHTA and CDR2 FQGTGA come from the germline V gene. The CDR3 is 15 amino acids. V lost 5 bases, J lost 0 bases, and 12 bases lay in between.